One sample yielded the 2 T cell receptor beta chains listed below, sequenced in a study of shared clonotypes between healthy human individuals. Positively selected for CCR7, the CD45RO-negative cells used as naive CD8 cells excluded terminally differentiated effector memory CD45RA+ cells. The protocol was immunoSEQ multiplex PCR, while the TCRdb copy is restricted to in-frame clones and leaves out a portion. The data show roughly 2,000,000 clones, around 93% seen once. Sequenced input: naive CD8+ T cells from PBMCs. Source of these receptors: a man younger than 35 in good health. Some clones in this sample may be carry-over from other donors' samples.

This clone was detected a few times. The chain recombines TRBV11-1 with TRBJ2-7; D gene uncertain. The length of the CDR3 is 13 residues. V shed 4 bases and J shed 5 bases, with 12 bases lying between them. Germline CDR1 is SGHAT and CDR2 is FQDESV (reference sequence). CDR3 in DNA: TGTGCCAGCAGCTCCCGTCGGCTGGACGAGCAGTACTTC. Protein: CASSSRRLDEQYF.

Concerning this clone: Other nucleotide sequences in the sample specify the same CDR3. This rearrangement joins TRBV27 to TRBJ2-7; D unclear. CDR3 length: 11 residues. Germline CDR1 MNHEY, CDR2 SMNVEV (reference sequence). Trimming took 3 bases from V and 5 from J, leaving 5 bases between them. The CDR3 sequence: CASSLGNEQYF. CDR3 in DNA: TGTGCCAGCAGTTTGGGTAACGAGCAGTACTTC.